A selection of T cell receptor beta chains follows, all from one sample in a study of cytomegalovirus exposure and HLA in healthy donors. TCRdb's table, derived via immunoSEQ multiplex PCR, lists solely in-frame clones and lacks some. The sample shows 110,000 to 150,000 clones, roughly three quarters of them seen only once. Sequences were obtained from PBMCs. Source of these receptors: a woman under 40 in good health and CMV-seronegative. Both conserved end residues are part of each CDR3. A D gene is named only where the DNA matches it firmly. Size is stated for part of the rows, as once, few or many counts, or as a class when the clone is expanded.

- TRBJ2-2 TRBD2 TRBV5-4 TGTGCCAGCAGCTTTAGCGGGGAGTTGAACACCGGGGAGCTGTTTTTT CASSFSGELNTGELFF
few TRBJ2-1 TRBD1 TRBV19 TGTGCCAGTAACAGACAGGGTAGGAACAATGAGCAGTTCTTC CASNRQGRNNEQFF
- TRBJ2-1 TRBD2 TRBV13 TGTGCCAGCAGCTCAAGACTAGCGGAACGGATCTTC CASSSRLAERIF
- TRBJ1-2 TRBD1 TRBV10-3 TGTGCCCACTCAGGGGACAGGGGGCCTCCTGTCTATGGCTACGCCTTC CAHSGDRGPPVYGYAF
- TRBJ2-5 - TRBV5-1 TGCGCCAGCAGCGTGACAGAGTACCAAGAGACCCAGTACTTC CASSVTEYQETQYF
- TRBJ2-7 - TRBV11-2 TGTGCCAGCAGCTTAGGAGCCCGGGGTTACGAGCAGTACTTC CASSLGARGYEQYF
- TRBJ1-2 TRBD1 TRBV7-8 TGTGCCAGCAGCTCTGGACAGGGTGGACATGGCTACACCTTC CASSSGQGGHGYTF
- TRBJ2-5 TRBD2 TRBV29-1 TGCAGCGTTGAAGATCGCGTTGGAGCGGGGTTTTTGGAGACCCAGTACTTC CSVEDRVGAGFLETQYF
- TRBJ1-1 - TRBV5-6 TGTGCCAGCAGCTATGAGGGTTTCGAGTACACTGAAGCTTTCTTT CASSYEGFEYTEAFF
- TRBJ2-3 - TRBV7-2 TGTGCCAGCAGCCTGTCGGATACGCAGTATTTT CASSLSDTQYF
- TRBJ1-5 - TRBV19 TGTGCCAGTAGTGGGGCAGTCAATCAGCCCCAGCATTTT CASSGAVNQPQHF
- TRBJ1-1 - TRBV7-9 TGTGCCAGCAGGGGGGCAGGGTACACTGAAGCTTTCTTT CASRGAGYTEAFF
- TRBJ1-5 - TRBV6-6 TGTGCCAGCAGTTACTCGAGCCTTACCTCCAATCAGCCCCAGCATTTT CASSYSSLTSNQPQHF
- TRBJ2-1 TRBD2 TRBV7-2 TGTGCCAGCAGCTTAAGCGGGGGGGACAATGAGCAGTTCTTC CASSLSGGDNEQFF
- TRBJ2-5 TRBD2 TRBV7-7 TGTGCTAGCAGCTTAGTTGCTAGCGGGGGTGATGAGACCCAGTACTTC CASSLVASGGDETQYF
- TRBJ2-2 TRBD2 TRBV4-1 TGCGCCAGCAGCCAACCGACTAGCGGGAGAATCACCGGGGAGCTGTTTTTT CASSQPTSGRITGELFF
- TRBJ1-2 - TRBV6-5 TGTGCCAGCAGTTACAGGGAGGACTATGGCTACACCTTC CASSYREDYGYTF
- TRBJ2-5 TRBD2 TRBV30 TGTGCCTGGAGGGGGGGACTAGCAGCTCGCGAGACCCAGTACTTC CAWRGGLAARETQYF
- TRBJ1-1 - TRBV7-9 TGTGCCAGCAGCTTCGGTCAGGGGAACACTGAAGCTTTCTTT CASSFGQGNTEAFF
- TRBJ2-7 TRBD1 TRBV29-1 TGCAGCGTTGAAGAAACACGGGACAGGGGGTTAGGGGAGCAGTACTTC CSVEETRDRGLGEQYF
few TRBJ2-5 - TRBV18 TGTGCCAGCTCACCCCCCTGGGGGCTGAAGACCCAGTACTTC CASSPPWGLKTQYF
- TRBJ2-5 TRBD1 TRBV7-6 TGTGCCAGCAGCTTAGAGGCGACAGGGTCAGGGGAGACCCAGTACTTC CASSLEATGSGETQYF
few TRBJ1-5 TRBD1 TRBV10-3 TGTGCCATTCAAGACAGGGATCAGCCCCAGCATTTT CAIQDRDQPQHF
few TRBJ1-3 - TRBV7-6 TGTGCCAGCAGCTTAGTACCTAACTCTGGAAACACCATATATTTT CASSLVPNSGNTIYF
- TRBJ2-3 TRBD2 TRBV6-6 TGTGCCATCCGAGCGGGGTTTCCCTCAGATACGCAGTATTTT CAIRAGFPSDTQYF
- TRBJ2-1 TRBD2 TRBV7-3 TGTGCCAGCAGCCTGATAGCGGGGGGCCGGGCTGAGCAGTTCTTC CASSLIAGGRAEQFF
- TRBJ1-1 - TRBV20-1 TGCAGTGCCTGGGGGGGGGCTGAAGCTTTCTTT CSAWGGAEAFF
few TRBJ1-1 - TRBV19 TGTGCCAGTAGTCCCGGTTGGAACACTGAAGCTTTCTTT CASSPGWNTEAFF
- TRBJ2-5 TRBD1 TRBV5-1 TGCGCCAGCAGCTCGGGACAGGATGAGACCCAGTACTTC CASSSGQDETQYF
- TRBJ2-2 TRBD1 TRBV5-1 TGCGCCAGCAGCGCCGGGACAGGAGCGAAGGGGGAGCTGTTTTTT CASSAGTGAKGELFF
- TRBJ2-3 - TRBV5-1 TGCGCCAGCAGGGAGGGAAGATCTAGCACAGATACGCAGTATTTT CASREGRSSTDTQYF
few TRBJ1-3 - TRBV2 TGTGCCAGCAGTGTCTACTCTGGAAACACCATATATTTT CASSVYSGNTIYF
- TRBJ2-2 - TRBV29-1 TGCAGCGTTAACCAGGGGAGGGCCGGGGAGCTGTTTTTT CSVNQGRAGELFF
- TRBJ2-7 - TRBV28 TGTGCCAGCAGTCGAAACAGGTTGAGGCAGTACTTC CASSRNRLRQYF
few TRBJ1-2 - TRBV30 TGTGCCTTCAGGGAAAATGGCTACACCTTC CAFRENGYTF
- TRBJ2-3 - TRBV2 TGTGCCAGCAAACAGGCTTATAGCACAGATACGCAGTATTTT CASKQAYSTDTQYF
few TRBJ1-1 - TRBV7-9 TGTGCCAGCAGCTTAACCCCAGTATCGGGCACTGAAGCTTTCTTT CASSLTPVSGTEAFF
- TRBJ1-1 TRBD1 TRBV5-4 TGTGCCAGCAGCTCTCAACAGGGGGATCCCACTGAAGCTTTCTTT CASSSQQGDPTEAFF
few TRBJ1-4 - TRBV4-2 TGTGCCAGCAGCCAAGATGGACAGTCTAATGAAAAACTGTTTTTT CASSQDGQSNEKLFF
- TRBJ2-3 TRBD2 TRBV7-2 TGTGCCAGCAGCCCCGCTCCGGCCCCGCGGGGGGATACGCAGTATTTT CASSPAPAPRGDTQYF
- TRBJ2-6 - TRBV21-1 TGTGCCAGCAGCAAAGAAGCCGCTCCTGGGGCCAACGTCCTGACTTTC CASSKEAAPGANVLTF
- TRBJ2-7 TRBD1 TRBV29-1 TGCAGCGTTGAAGACGACAGGGGTTACGAGCAGTACTTC CSVEDDRGYEQYF
- TRBJ1-3 - TRBV2 TGTGCCAGCCAACCTGGACAGATCTCTGGAAACACCATATATTTT CASQPGQISGNTIYF
- TRBJ1-6 - TRBV6-1 TGTGCCAGCCGGGGACCCCGGGAGGGAAATTCACCCCTCCACTTT CASRGPREGNSPLHF
- TRBJ2-2 TRBD1 TRBV7-2 TGTGCCAGCAGCAAACAGGGGGCGAACACCGGGGAGCTGTTTTTT CASSKQGANTGELFF
- TRBJ1-5 TRBD1 TRBV6-6 TGTGCCAGCAGCACGGGGCAGGGGGCCCAGCCCCAGCATTTT CASSTGQGAQPQHF
- TRBJ2-7 TRBD2 TRBV9 TGTGCCAGCAGCCTCACTAGCGGGAGTACCGACGAGCAGTACTTC CASSLTSGSTDEQYF
- TRBJ1-1 TRBD1 TRBV5-1 TGCGCCAGCAGCACCGGGACAGATAATATGAACACTGAAGCTTTCTTT CASSTGTDNMNTEAFF
- TRBJ1-6 - TRBV19 TGTGCCAGTAGTTGGAGGGTGGAGCTCTATAATTCACCCCTCCACTTT CASSWRVELYNSPLHF
- TRBJ1-1 - TRBV7-3 TGTGCCAGCAGTCTGAACAGGCGAACGAACACTGAAGCTTTCTTT CASSLNRRTNTEAFF
few TRBJ2-3 TRBD1 TRBV6-5 TGTGCCAGCATTACCGGACAGGGGCAAACAGATACGCAGTATTTT CASITGQGQTDTQYF
- TRBJ2-2 TRBD1 TRBV27 TGTGCCAGCTCAAAACAGGGGCGCGGGACCGGGGAGCTGTTTTTT CASSKQGRGTGELFF
few TRBJ2-3 TRBD2 TRBV9 TGTGCCAGTAGTCGGGGGGGCCGGACAGATACGCAGTATTTT CASSRGGRTDTQYF
- TRBJ2-7 TRBD1 TRBV7-9 TGTTCCAGCAGCTTCCCGGACAGGGGTCCTTTCTACGAGCAGTACTTC CSSSFPDRGPFYEQYF
- TRBJ1-1 - TRBV6-6 TGTGCCAGCAGTTACTCGAAAGTCAGGTCTGAAGCTTTCTTT CASSYSKVRSEAFF
once TRBJ1-6 TRBD1 TRBV7-3 TGTGCCAGCAGCTCGACAGGGAGTAATTCACCCCTCCACTTT CASSSTGSNSPLHF
few TRBJ2-4 - TRBV10-2 TGCGCCAGCAGCTCTGGGGGCAGACCCGGGGGGAACATTCAGTACTTC CASSSGGRPGGNIQYF